This T cell receptor (beta chain) is drawn from a study of Ad26.COV2.S vaccination and SARS-CoV-2 variants. Study in general: A participant enrolled in the COV1001 Ad26.COV2.S trial arm provided the sample.

The germline CDR1 and CDR2 sequences are SGDLS and YYNGEE. The V gene end was trimmed by 0 bases and the J gene end by 9 bases; junction bases not matched to a gene: 6. The CDR3 covers 15 residues. Profiling relied on immunoSEQ multiplex PCR, and the TCRdb table lists in-frame clones only, not all of them. This repertoire shows 440,000 or so clones, roughly 91% found once; its top ten account for less than 5.5%. Treatment here: 19 received Ad26.COV2.S at low or high dose, single or two shots; five or six received placebo; per-sample allocation not given. Collection of samples fell on day 63 after the first vaccine or placebo injection. The individual, an adult aged 18-55 years, was a donor in Boston.

The sequence came from a person aged 18-65 years who received the Ad26.COV2.S COVID-19 vaccine or a placebo. The chain employs TRBV9 and TRBJ2-1; TRBD2 matches at 10 bases. The source material was peripheral blood, sampled in a trial of Ad26.COV2.S vaccine versus placebo. The CDR3 DNA reads TGTGCCAGCAGCGTAGCACTAGCGGGATTTTCTGAGCAGTTCTTC. The encoded protein is CASSVALAGFSEQFF.